The 9 T cell receptor beta chains reported below all come from one sample, sequenced in a study of T cell repertoires in cytomegalovirus infection. Using its own MiXCR run on the reads, TCRdb lists one record per CDR3 protein. The table lists 570,000 or so distinct CDR3 sequences, about 39% of them singletons, with around 48% in the top ten. The antigens of these receptors remain unknown. Source: cultured PBMCs, taken from culture after CMV antigen stimulation. The receptors originated from a human donor in good health (CMV status not recorded). Some clones in this sample may be carry-over from other donors' samples.

The CDR3 loop reads CASSRDRGSGETQYF. CDR3 DNA: TGCGCCAGCAGCCGAGACAGGGGTTCAGGAGAGACCCAGTACTTC. This rearrangement joins TRBV4-1 to TRBJ2-5; 8 bases fit TRBD1. The length of the CDR3 is 15 residues. CDR1 MGHRA and CDR2 YSYEKL come from the germline V gene. J lost 4 bases, V lost 4 bases, and 8 bases had no gene match.

The genes are TRBV19 and TRBJ1-5; D ambiguous. This CDR3 contains 14 residues. Per the germline V gene, CDR1 is LNHDA and CDR2 is SQIVND (reference sequence). Trimming removed 7 bases at V and 1 base at J, with 11 bases between. CDR3 sequence: CASTIIGSNQPQHF. In DNA, the CDR3 is TGTGCCAGTACCATCATAGGCAGCAATCAGCCCCAGCATTTT.

This chain uses TRBV7-2 with TRBJ2-3; 8 nucleotides align to TRBD2. Germline V CDR1 and CDR2: SGHTA, FQGNSA. The CDR3 is 17 amino acids. The V gene end was trimmed by 5 bases and the J gene end by 0 bases; junction bases not matched to a gene: 10. CDR3 nucleotides: TGTGCCAGCAGCCCAGCGGGGGTTATACCTAGCACAGATACGCAGTATTTT. Its translation is CASSPAGVIPSTDTQYF.

This sequence joins TRBV12-3 or TRBV12-4 and TRBJ1-1, with 8 positions matching TRBD1. The CDR3 consists of 12 residues. J lost 6 bases, V lost 5 bases, and 2 bases had no gene match. In DNA form, the CDR3 reads TGTGCCAGCAGTCGGGGACAGGCTGAAGCTTTCTTT. As protein: CASSRGQAEAFF.

This clonotype was observed once. The CDR3 region has the DNA TGCGCCAGCAGCCAAGAGGGAGGATTTGCCGGGGAGCTGTTTTTT. Protein: CASSQEGGFAGELFF. The chain links TRBV4-1 to TRBJ2-2; TRBD2 is a possible D gene (6 bases). The CDR3 runs to 15 residues. Trimming took 0 bases from V and 6 from J, leaving 11 bases between them. CDR1 MGHRA and CDR2 YSYEKL come from the germline V gene.

This clonotype turned up a few times. The J gene is TRBJ1-5, the V gene TRBV7-2, with D maybe TRBD1 (6 bases). Germline V gene sequence: CDR1 SGHTA, CDR2 FQGNSA. The CDR3 has 14 amino acids. Deletions cut 5 bases from V and 2 bases from J, with 10 bases between. The CDR3 loop is CASSPQGGNQPQHF. DNA for the CDR3: TGTGCCAGCAGCCCACAGGGAGGCAATCAGCCCCAGCATTTT.

This clonotype was observed at least ten times. The chain couples TRBV7-2 to TRBJ1-2; 11 positions agree with TRBD1. Trimming removed 2 bases from V and 5 bases from J; junction bases left unmatched: 7. The germline gives CDR1 SGHTA, CDR2 FQGNSA. The CDR3 runs to 16 residues. The CDR3: CASSLTGQGARYGYTF. As DNA, the CDR3 is TGTGCCAGCAGCTTAACCGGACAGGGGGCACGTTATGGCTACACCTTC.

V usage is TRBV11-2 and J usage is TRBJ2-1; maybe TRBD2 (6 bases). The CDR3 runs 14 residues. Trimming cost V 2 bases and J 7 bases, with 12 bases left between them. Germline CDR1 reads SGHAT; CDR2 reads FQNNGV. This CDR3 is CASSLIRGINEQFF. The DNA of the CDR3 is TGTGCCAGCAGCTTAATCCGCGGGATTAATGAGCAGTTCTTC. Based on the CDR3 plus reference TRBV11-2 and TRBJ2-1, the full variable domain is EAGVAQSPRYKIIEKRQSVAFWCNPISGHATLYWYQQILGQGPKLLIQFQNNGVVDDSQLPKDRFSAERLKGVDSTLKIQPAKLEDSAVYLCASSLIRGINEQFFGPGTRLTVL.

This clonotype was detected once. This sequence joins TRBV6-6 and TRBJ2-1, with a weak D call TRBD2 (7 bases). Trimming removed 6 bases at V and 2 bases at J, with 17 bases between. This CDR3 has 16 residues. Germline V CDR1 and CDR2: MNHNY, SVGAGI (reference sequence). CDR3 region: CASSHLLGGPYNEQFF. The CDR3 region has the DNA TGTGCCAGCAGCCACCTCCTCGGGGGGCCCTACAATGAGCAGTTCTTC.